The text below deals with one T cell receptor beta chain. This CDR3 comprises 14 residues. Germline lookup yields CDR1 LGHNA and CDR2 YSLEER. V gave up 4 bases and J gave up 5 bases, with 12 bases separating them. These data come from a study of blood T cell repertoires in COVID-19. Original data processing: Amplification of reference gene primers was used by the study to estimate nucleated cell counts. Profiling relied on immunoSEQ multiplex PCR, and the TCRdb table lists in-frame clones only, not all of them. That table supplies the V and J calls and clone size; D and trimming were determined from the DNA. The sample lists 120,000 to 150,000 clones; 75% to 90% were seen once.

The origin of this receptor is a man aged 18 to 30 with COVID-19, enrolled during active disease. The chain couples TRBV4-3 to TRBJ2-1; no reliable D call. The sample was peripheral blood. The CDR3 region has the DNA TGCGCCAGCAGCCTGAGCAGCGTTGACAATGAGCAGTTCTTC. Its protein product is CASSLSSVDNEQFF.